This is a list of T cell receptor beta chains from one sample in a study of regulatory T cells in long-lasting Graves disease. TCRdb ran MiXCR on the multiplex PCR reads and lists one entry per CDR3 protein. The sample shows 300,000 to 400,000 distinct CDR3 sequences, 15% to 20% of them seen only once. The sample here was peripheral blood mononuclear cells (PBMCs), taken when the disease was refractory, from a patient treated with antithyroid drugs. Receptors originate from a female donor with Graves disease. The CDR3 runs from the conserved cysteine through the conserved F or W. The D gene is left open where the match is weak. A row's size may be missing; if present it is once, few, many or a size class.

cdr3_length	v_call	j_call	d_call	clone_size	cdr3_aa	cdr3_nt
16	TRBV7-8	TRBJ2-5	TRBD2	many	CASSLDRLAGQETQYF	TGTGCCAGCAGCTTAGACCGCCTAGCGGGACAAGAGACCCAGTACTTC
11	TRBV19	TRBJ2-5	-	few	CATGQQETQYF	TGTGCCACTGGACAGCAAGAGACCCAGTACTTC
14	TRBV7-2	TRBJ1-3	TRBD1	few	CASSRQGTGNTIYF	TGTGCCAGCAGCCGACAGGGGACTGGAAACACCATATATTTT
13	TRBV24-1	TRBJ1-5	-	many	CATSPTGRQPQHF	TGTGCCACCAGTCCAACAGGGAGGCAGCCCCAGCATTTT
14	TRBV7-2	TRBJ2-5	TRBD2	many	CASSQRGGKETQYF	TGTGCCAGCAGCCAGCGGGGGGGTAAAGAGACCCAGTACTTC
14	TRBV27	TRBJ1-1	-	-	CASSSPARGTEAFF	TGTGCCAGCAGTTCACCGGCCAGGGGCACTGAAGCTTTCTTT
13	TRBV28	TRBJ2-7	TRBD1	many	CASKQGSSYEQYF	TGTGCCAGCAAACAGGGGAGCTCCTACGAGCAGTACTTC
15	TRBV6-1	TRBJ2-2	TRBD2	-	CASNAPSGGAGELFF	TGTGCCAGCAATGCGCCTAGCGGGGGGGCCGGGGAGCTGTTTTTT
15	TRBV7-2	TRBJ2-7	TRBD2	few	CASSWISGTSYEQYF	TGTGCCAGCAGCTGGATTAGCGGGACCTCCTACGAGCAGTACTTC
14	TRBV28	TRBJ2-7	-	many	CASSFAGTGREQYF	TGTGCCAGCAGTTTCGCGGGCACAGGGCGCGAGCAGTACTTC
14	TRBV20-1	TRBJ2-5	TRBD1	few	CSARQGNLLETQYF	TGCAGTGCTCGACAGGGGAACCTACTAGAGACCCAGTACTTC
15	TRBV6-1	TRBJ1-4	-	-	CASSEARGLGEKLFF	TGTGCCAGCAGTGAAGCGCGAGGGTTGGGTGAAAAACTGTTTTTT
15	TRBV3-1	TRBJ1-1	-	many	CASSQGGPLNTEAFF	TGTGCCAGCAGCCAAGGCGGCCCGTTGAACACTGAAGCTTTCTTT
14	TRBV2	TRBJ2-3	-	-	CASNRELGTDTQYF	TGTGCCAGCAACCGGGAGCTGGGCACAGATACGCAGTATTTT
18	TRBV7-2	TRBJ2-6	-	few	CASSGRNAQNSGANVLTF	TGTGCCAGCAGCGGCCGCAATGCTCAAAACTCTGGGGCCAACGTCCTGACTTTC
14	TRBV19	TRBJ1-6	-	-	CAIPESLGNSPLHF	TGTGCCATCCCGGAGAGTCTCGGGAATTCACCCCTCCACTTT
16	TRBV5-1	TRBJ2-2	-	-	CASRFIGGSRTGGLFF	TGCGCCAGCAGATTCATAGGGGGGAGTCGTACCGGGGGGCTGTTTTTT
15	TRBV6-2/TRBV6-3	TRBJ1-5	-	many	CASSYPRDTNQPQHF	TGTGCCAGCAGTTACCCCAGGGATACCAATCAGCCCCAGCATTTT
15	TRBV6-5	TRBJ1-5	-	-	CASSYGPGGNQPQHF	TGTGCCAGCAGTTACGGTCCGGGGGGAAACCAGCCCCAGCATTTT
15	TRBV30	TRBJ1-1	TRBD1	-	CAWTRQGTLNTEAFF	TGTGCCTGGACTCGACAGGGGACTCTGAACACTGAAGCTTTCTTT
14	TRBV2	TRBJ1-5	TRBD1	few	CASGRDRGNQPQHF	TGTGCCAGCGGGCGAGACAGGGGTAATCAGCCCCAGCATTTT
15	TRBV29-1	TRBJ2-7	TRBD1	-	CSVELDRENTYEQYF	TGCAGCGTTGAATTGGACAGGGAGAACACCTACGAGCAGTACTTC
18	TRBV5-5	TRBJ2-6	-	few	CASSLEPIWVSGANVLTF	TGTGCCAGCAGCTTGGAACCGATCTGGGTATCTGGGGCCAACGTCCTGACTTTC
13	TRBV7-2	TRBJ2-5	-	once	CASSPRTVTEVFF	TGTGCCAGCAGCCCCCGGACGGTTACGGAGGTGTTCTTC
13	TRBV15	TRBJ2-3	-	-	CATSRDGSATQYF	TGTGCCACCAGCAGAGATGGCTCTGCTACGCAGTATTTT
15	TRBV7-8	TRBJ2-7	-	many	CASSRGDRGSYEQYF	TGTGCCAGCAGCAGGGGGGATAGAGGCTCCTACGAGCAGTACTTC
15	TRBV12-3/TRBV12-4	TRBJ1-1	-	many	CASSLALGMNTEAFF	TGTGCCAGCAGTTTAGCGCTAGGTATGAACACTGAAGCTTTCTTT
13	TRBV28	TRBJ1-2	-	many	CASGDGQLYGYTF	TGTGCCAGCGGAGATGGACAGCTCTATGGCTACACCTTC
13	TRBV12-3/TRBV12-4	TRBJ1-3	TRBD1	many	CASSPDRRNTIYF	TGTGCCAGCAGCCCGGACAGGAGAAACACCATATATTTT
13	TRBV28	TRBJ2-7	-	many	CASIGGGSYEQYF	TGTGCCAGCATCGGGGGAGGCTCCTACGAGCAGTACTTC
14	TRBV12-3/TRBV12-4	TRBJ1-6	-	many	CASSLGRAGSPLHF	TGTGCCAGCAGTTTGGGCAGAGCGGGTTCACCCCTCCACTTT
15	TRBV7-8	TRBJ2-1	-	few	CASSSGGGWEGEQFF	TGTGCCAGCAGCTCAGGGGGGGGCTGGGAAGGTGAGCAGTTCTTC
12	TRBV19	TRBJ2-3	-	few	CASNTGGDTQYF	TGTGCCAGTAATACCGGAGGAGATACGCAGTATTTT
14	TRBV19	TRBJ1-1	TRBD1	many	CASSMGTGNTEAFF	TGTGCCAGTAGTATGGGGACAGGGAACACTGAAGCTTTCTTT
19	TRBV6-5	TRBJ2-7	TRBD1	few	CASSYTRHRGSSKGNEQYF	TGTGCCAGCAGTTACACGCGGCACAGGGGGTCTTCGAAGGGGAACGAGCAGTACTTC
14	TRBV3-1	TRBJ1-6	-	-	CASSQLGGETPLHF	TGTGCCAGCAGCCAACTTGGGGGTGAAACACCCCTCCACTTT
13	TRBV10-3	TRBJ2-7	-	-	CAISEGGSYEQYF	TGTGCCATCAGTGAGGGGGGGTCCTACGAGCAGTACTTC
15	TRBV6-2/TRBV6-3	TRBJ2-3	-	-	CASSYTGRTTDTQYF	TGTGCCAGCAGTTATACGGGCAGGACCACAGATACGCAGTATTTT
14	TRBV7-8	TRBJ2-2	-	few	CASSFQGGPGELFF	TGTGCCAGCAGCTTCCAAGGGGGGCCCGGGGAGCTGTTTTTT
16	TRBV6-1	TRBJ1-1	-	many	CASSSPTGRKNTEAFF	TGTGCCAGCAGCTCCCCCACAGGGAGGAAGAACACTGAAGCTTTCTTT